These 10 T cell receptor beta chains were all obtained from the same sample, sequenced in a study of OX40 agonist ivuxolimab in advanced cancers. Sequenced by immunoSEQ multiplex PCR; TCRdb stores in-frame clones only, minus some. The table shows approximately 60,000 clones, with around 80% occurring only once. Source: CD4+ or CD8+ T cells sorted from blood, taken in a trial of the OX40 agonist ivuxolimab. Receptor source: an adult with an advanced solid tumor such as melanoma, head and neck, liver or kidney cancer.

This rearrangement joins TRBV5-4 to TRBJ2-5; TRBD2 agrees at 14 bases. Looked up from germline, CDR1 is SGHNT and CDR2 is YYREEE (reference sequence). The CDR3 consists of 16 residues. The V segment lost 4 bases and the J segment 2 bases; nucleotides outside the gene matches: 4. Written as DNA, the CDR3 is TGTGCCAGCAGCGAGGGGACTAGCGGGGGTCAAGAGACCCAGTACTTC. This gives the protein CASSEGTSGGQETQYF.

The chain links TRBV5-1 to TRBJ1-1, with a possible D match to TRBD1 (6 bases). V lost 0 bases to trimming and J lost 4 bases, with 7 bases between them. Germline V gene data show CDR1 as SGHRS and CDR2 as YFSETQ. The CDR3 spans 13 residues. This chain's CDR3 is CASSLAGVTEAFF. The CDR3, as DNA: TGCGCCAGCAGCTTGGCAGGGGTCACTGAAGCTTTCTTT.

V usage is TRBV29-1 and J usage is TRBJ1-2; weak D call: TRBD1 (5 bases). Between the trimmed V and J ends, which lost 6 bases and 6 bases, there was a span of 11 bases. The length of the CDR3 is 11 residues. Germline assignment: CDR1 SQVTM and CDR2 ANQGSEA. In DNA form, the CDR3 reads TGCAGCGTAACGGGAGGGGATGGCTACACCTTC. Protein product: CSVTGGDGYTF.

V gene TRBV7-8 combines with J gene TRBJ2-7; D remains ambiguous. Germline V CDR1 and CDR2: SGHVS, FQNEAQ. V was shortened by 1 base and J by 3 bases, with 10 bases between the two germline ends. The CDR3 spans 14 residues. The CDR3, as DNA: TGTGCCAGCAGCTTAGTAGCCTCGAGCTACGAGCAGTACTTC. Protein: CASSLVASSYEQYF.

The rearrangement links TRBV6-6 to TRBJ2-2, with D uncertain. Germline V gene sequence: CDR1 MNHNY, CDR2 SVGAGI (reference sequence). Trimming pared 5 bases from V and 1 base from J, leaving 8 bases between. The CDR3 runs to 14 residues. CDR3 DNA sequence: TGTGCCAGCAGTCATCCAGAGAACACCGGGGAGCTGTTTTTT. This codes for CASSHPENTGELFF.

The chain recombines TRBV6-5 with TRBJ1-2; 10 bases are shared with TRBD1. Germline lookup yields CDR1 MNHEY and CDR2 SVGAGI. This CDR3 has 15 amino acids. The trim removed 2 bases at V and 3 bases at J, leaving 3 bases unmatched. The CDR3, as DNA: TGTGCCAGCAGTTACGCGACAGGGGGCCACTATGGCTACACCTTC. Its translation: CASSYATGGHYGYTF.

The V gene is TRBV4-1, the J gene TRBJ2-7; a possible D gene is TRBD1 (6 bases). The germline V gene has CDR1 MGHRA and CDR2 YSYEKL. Trimming pared 3 bases from V and 5 bases from J, leaving 17 bases between. The CDR3 is 15 amino acids. In nucleotides, the CDR3 is TGCGCCAGCAGCCATCCCCTCGGGACACAGAACGAGCAGTACTTC. Its protein product is CASSHPLGTQNEQYF.

V is TRBV11-2 and J is TRBJ2-7; possible D gene TRBD2, 7 bases. The CDR3 is made up of 15 amino acids. Per germline, CDR1 SGHAT and CDR2 FQNNGV. Trimming removed 4 bases at V and 5 bases at J, with 18 bases between. The DNA for the CDR3 is TGTGCCAGCAGCTCATCGGGGGGCGCTTTCAACGAGCAGTACTTC. As protein: CASSSSGGAFNEQYF. The full variable domain, rest sourced from reference TRBV11-2 and TRBJ2-7, is EAGVAQSPRYKIIEKRQSVAFWCNPISGHATLYWYQQILGQGPKLLIQFQNNGVVDDSQLPKDRFSAERLKGVDSTLKIQPAKLEDSAVYLCASSSSGGAFNEQYFGPGTRLTVT.

The chain recombines TRBV19 with TRBJ2-5; unclear D gene. V lost 4 bases and J lost 2, with 2 bases in between. The germline gives CDR1 LNHDA, CDR2 SQIVND (reference sequence). The CDR3 contains 11 residues. CDR3 DNA: TGTGCCAGTAGTACACAAGAGACCCAGTACTTC. This codes for CASSTQETQYF.

This clone was counted between two and nine times. The CDR3 here is CASSLGQGAGNQPQHF. Written as DNA, the CDR3 is TGTGCCAGCAGCTTAGGACAGGGGGCTGGCAATCAGCCCCAGCATTTT. This chain connects TRBV7-9 to TRBJ1-5, with 10 bases aligning to TRBD1. In germline, CDR1 is SEHNR, CDR2 FQNEAQ (reference sequence). This CDR3 contains 16 residues. Losses at the gene ends were 1 base for V and 2 bases for J; bases not matched to a gene: 2.